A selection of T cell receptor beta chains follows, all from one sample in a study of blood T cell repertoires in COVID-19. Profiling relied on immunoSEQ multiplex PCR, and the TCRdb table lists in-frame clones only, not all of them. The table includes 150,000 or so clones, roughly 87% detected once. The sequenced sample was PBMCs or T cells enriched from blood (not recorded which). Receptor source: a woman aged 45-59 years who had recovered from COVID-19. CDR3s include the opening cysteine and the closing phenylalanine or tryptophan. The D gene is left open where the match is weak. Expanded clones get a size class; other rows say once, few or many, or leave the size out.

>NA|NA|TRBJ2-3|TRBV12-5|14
TGTGCTAGTGCCTACAGTGCTAGCACAGATACGCAGTATTTT
CASAYSASTDTQYF
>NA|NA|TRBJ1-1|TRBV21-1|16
TGTGCCAGCAGCAAAGGAGGGGGGGAAGAGAACACTGAAGCTTTCTTT
CASSKGGGEENTEAFF
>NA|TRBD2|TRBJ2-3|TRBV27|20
TGTGCCAGCAGTTTAGTTTTCGGGACTAGCGGGACACGAAGCACAGATACGCAGTATTTT
CASSLVFGTSGTRSTDTQYF
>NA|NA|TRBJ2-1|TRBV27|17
TGTGCCAGCAGTTTATCGACTGGGTGGGAGGCCTGGAATGAGCAGTTCTTC
CASSLSTGWEAWNEQFF
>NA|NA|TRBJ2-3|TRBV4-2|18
TGTGCCAGCAGCCAAGGCCTTCTAGCGTACCGTGCCACAGATACGCAGTATTTT
CASSQGLLAYRATDTQYF
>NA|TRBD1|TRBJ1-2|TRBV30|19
TGTGCCTGGAGGGATTTAGGACAGGTGGAATCTACTAGAAACTATGGCTACACCTTC
CAWRDLGQVESTRNYGYTF
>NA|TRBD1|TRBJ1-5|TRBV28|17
TGTGCCAGCAGTTGGGGACAGGGGCTCTATAGCAATCAGCCCCAGCATTTT
CASSWGQGLYSNQPQHF
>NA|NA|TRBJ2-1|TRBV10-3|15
TGTGCCATCAGCCGAACGGGACAAGCATACAATGAGCAGTTCTTC
CAISRTGQAYNEQFF
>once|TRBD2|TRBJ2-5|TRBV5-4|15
TGTGCCAGCAGCCCGTCCGGGACTAATCAAGAGACCCAGTACTTC
CASSPSGTNQETQYF
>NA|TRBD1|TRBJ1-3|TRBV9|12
TGTGCCAGCAGCGCGACAGGGTTCAACATATATTTT
CASSATGFNIYF
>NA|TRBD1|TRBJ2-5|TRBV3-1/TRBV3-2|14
TGTGCCAGCAGCCTTGGACAGGGGATGGAGACCCAGTACTTC
CASSLGQGMETQYF
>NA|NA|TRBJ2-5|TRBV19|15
TGTGCCAGTAGTATAGGGACGGCAGGGTCAGAGACCCAGTACTTC
CASSIGTAGSETQYF
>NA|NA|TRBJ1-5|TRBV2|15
TGTGCCAGCAGTAGGGACTCTAGTAGCAATCAGCCCCAGCATTTT
CASSRDSSSNQPQHF
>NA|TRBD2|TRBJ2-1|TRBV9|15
TGTGCCAGCAGCGTAAACGGGAGGACCTACAATGAGCAGTTCTTC
CASSVNGRTYNEQFF
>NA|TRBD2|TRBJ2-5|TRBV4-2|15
TGTGCCAGCAGCCAAGTTCTTGGGACTAAAGAGACCCAGTACTTC
CASSQVLGTKETQYF
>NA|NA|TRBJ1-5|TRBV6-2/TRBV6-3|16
TGTGCCAGCAGTCGCGACCCCGGACAGATAAATCAGCCCCAGCATTTT
CASSRDPGQINQPQHF
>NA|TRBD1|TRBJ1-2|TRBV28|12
TGTGCCAGCAGTTGGGGAAACCGGGACAGGAACTTC
CASSWGNRDRNF
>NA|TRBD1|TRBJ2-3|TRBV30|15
TGTGCCTGGACCGGGACAGGGCTACTGGTAGATACGCAGTATTTT
CAWTGTGLLVDTQYF
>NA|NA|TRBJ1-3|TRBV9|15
TGTGCCAGCAGCGTAGGAGGGGGCTCTGGAAACACCATATATTTT
CASSVGGGSGNTIYF
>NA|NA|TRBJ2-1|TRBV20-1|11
TGCAGCCTCGGGGATTACAATGAGCAGTTCTTC
CSLGDYNEQFF
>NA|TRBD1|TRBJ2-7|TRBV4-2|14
TGTGCCAGCAGCCCAAGGGACAGGGTCCACGAGCAGTACTTC
CASSPRDRVHEQYF
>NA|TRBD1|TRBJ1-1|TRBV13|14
TGTGCCAGCAGTGGGGACAGCAATAACACTGAAGCTTTCTTT
CASSGDSNNTEAFF
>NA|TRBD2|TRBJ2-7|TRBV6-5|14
TGTGCCAGCAGTTTAGCGGGAGTGGCATCCGAGCAGTACTTC
CASSLAGVASEQYF
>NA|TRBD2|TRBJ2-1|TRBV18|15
TGTGCCAGCTCACCGGGACTAGCGGGGAAGGGTGAGCAGTTCTTC
CASSPGLAGKGEQFF
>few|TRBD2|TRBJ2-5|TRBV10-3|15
TGTGCCATCAGCCCTAGCGGGAGGTACCAAGAGACCCAGTACTTC
CAISPSGRYQETQYF
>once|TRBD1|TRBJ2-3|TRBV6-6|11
TGTGCCAGCAGTTTAGGGGGCTCGCAGTATTTT
CASSLGGSQYF
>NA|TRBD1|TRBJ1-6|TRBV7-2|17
TGTGCCAGCAGCTTAGAGGGACAGGGGTTAGGGATTTCACCCCTCCACTTT
CASSLEGQGLGISPLHF
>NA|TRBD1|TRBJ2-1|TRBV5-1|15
TGCGCCAGCAGCTCAGGACAGGGCTCGTACAATGAGCAGTTCTTC
CASSSGQGSYNEQFF
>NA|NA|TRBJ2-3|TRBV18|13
TGTGCCAGCTCACCGGCAACCACAGATACGCAGTATTTT
CASSPATTDTQYF
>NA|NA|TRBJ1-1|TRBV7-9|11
TGTGCCAGCAGCCCAGGGTTGGAAGCTTTCTTT
CASSPGLEAFF
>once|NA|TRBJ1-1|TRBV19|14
TGTGCCAGTTCGGCAGGGACTCCGAACACTGAAGCTTTCTTT
CASSAGTPNTEAFF
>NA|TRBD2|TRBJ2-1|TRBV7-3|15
TGTGCCAGCAGTTTTAACCTAGCGGGTCCCAATGAGCAGTTCTTC
CASSFNLAGPNEQFF
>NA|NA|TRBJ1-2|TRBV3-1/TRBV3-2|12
TGTGCCAGCAGCCAAGGAGGGAATGGCTACACCTTC
CASSQGGNGYTF
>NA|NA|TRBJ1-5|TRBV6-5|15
TGTGCCAGCAGTTACAAGTGGGCGAGCAATCAGCCCCAGCATTTT
CASSYKWASNQPQHF
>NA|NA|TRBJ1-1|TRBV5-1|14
TGCGCCAGCAGCTTTAAGGACATGAACACTGAAGCTTTCTTT
CASSFKDMNTEAFF
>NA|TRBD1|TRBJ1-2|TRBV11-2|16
TGTGCCAGCAGCCCCAATGACAGGGCCGTGGGGTATGGCTACACCTTC
CASSPNDRAVGYGYTF
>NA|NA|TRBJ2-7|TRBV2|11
TGTGCCAGCAGACAGACCTACGAGCAGTACTTC
CASRQTYEQYF
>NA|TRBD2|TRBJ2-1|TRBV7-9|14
TGTGCCAGCAGTCCGACTAGCGGGAGTAATGAGCAGTTCTTC
CASSPTSGSNEQFF
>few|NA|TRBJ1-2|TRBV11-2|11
TGTGCCAGCAGCTTCAGGGTCGGCTACACCTTC
CASSFRVGYTF
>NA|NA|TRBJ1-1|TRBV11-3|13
TGTGCCAGCAGCTTAGTATGGGCGAGCGAAGCTTTCTTT
CASSLVWASEAFF
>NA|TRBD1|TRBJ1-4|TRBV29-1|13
TGCAGCGGGACAGGGGGCGCAGATGAAAAACTGTTTTTT
CSGTGGADEKLFF
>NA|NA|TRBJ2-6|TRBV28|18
TGTGCCAGCAGTTTATGGCGACTAGGGATCGGTGGGGCCAACGTCCTGACTTTC
CASSLWRLGIGGANVLTF
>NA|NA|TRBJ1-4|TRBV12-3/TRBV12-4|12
TGTGCCAGCAGTTTCAGGGGTGAAAAACTGTTTTTT
CASSFRGEKLFF
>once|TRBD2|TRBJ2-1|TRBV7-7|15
TGTGCTAGCAGCTTAGCGGTGGCGGGAGCTGGTGAGCAGTTCTTC
CASSLAVAGAGEQFF
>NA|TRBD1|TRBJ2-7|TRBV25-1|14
TGTGCCAGCAGTGAAGGACAGGTTCACTACGAGCAGTACTTC
CASSEGQVHYEQYF
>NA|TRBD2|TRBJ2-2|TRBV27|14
TGTGCCACCAGACTAGCGGGAGAGGTGGGGGAGCTGTTTTTT
CATRLAGEVGELFF
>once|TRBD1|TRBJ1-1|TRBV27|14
TGTGCCAGCAGCTTGACAGGGGCAGCGTCGAAAGCTTTCTTT
CASSLTGAASKAFF
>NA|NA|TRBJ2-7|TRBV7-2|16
TGTGCCAGCAGCTTAGGGGTGTCAGGGCTGGGATACGAGCAGTACTTC
CASSLGVSGLGYEQYF
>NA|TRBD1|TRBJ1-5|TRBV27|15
TGTGCCAGCAGTTATACGACAGGGTTCAATCAGCCCCAGCATTTT
CASSYTTGFNQPQHF
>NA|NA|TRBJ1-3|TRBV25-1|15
TGTGCCAGCAGTGAGTGGAGGACCTCTGGAAACACCATATATTTT
CASSEWRTSGNTIYF
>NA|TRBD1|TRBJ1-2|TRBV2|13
TGTGCCAGCGGACCGGGACAGGGCGATGGCTACACCTTC
CASGPGQGDGYTF
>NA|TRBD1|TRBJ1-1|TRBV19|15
TGTGCCAGTAGTCCCCGGACAGGATTCAACACTGAAGCTTTCTTT
CASSPRTGFNTEAFF
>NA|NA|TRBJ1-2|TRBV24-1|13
TGTGCCACCAGTGACATGGACACCTATGGCTACACCTTC
CATSDMDTYGYTF
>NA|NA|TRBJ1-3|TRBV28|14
TGTGCCAGCACCCAAGGGGGCTCTGGAAACACCATATATTTT
CASTQGGSGNTIYF
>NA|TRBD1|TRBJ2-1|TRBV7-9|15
TGTGCCAGCAGCTTAGGACAGGGTGGGGGCAATGAGCAGTTCTTC
CASSLGQGGGNEQFF
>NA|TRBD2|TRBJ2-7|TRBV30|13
TGTGCCTGGAGTGAAGAAGCGGGAGGGCCAAAGTACTTC
CAWSEEAGGPKYF
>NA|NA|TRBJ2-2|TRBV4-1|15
TGCGCCAGCACGGCGGGTACCATGCGTACCGGGGAGCTGTTTTTT
CASTAGTMRTGELFF
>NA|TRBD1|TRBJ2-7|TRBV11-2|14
TGTGCCAGCAGACCCGGGACAGGTCTTTACGAGCAGTACTTC
CASRPGTGLYEQYF
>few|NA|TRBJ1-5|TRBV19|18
TGTGCCAGTAGTATAGAGGCCGGAGCCCCATATAGCAATCAGCCCCAGCATTTT
CASSIEAGAPYSNQPQHF